Sequencing of this T cell receptor beta chain was carried out in a study of vaccination and CD4 T cells after COVID-19. About the research overall: Convalescents were six males and four females, two of them Hispanic.

The CDR3 is 12 amino acids. CDR1 SGHTA and CDR2 FQGNSA come from the germline V gene. The germline V and J ends were trimmed by 1 base and 10 bases, with 5 bases remaining between them. The Oncomine TCR Beta short-read assay generated sequence data from the DNA of cultured CD4+ T cells. TCRdb re-called the PCR reads through MiXCR, storing one row per CDR3 protein. The sample has some 20,000 distinct CDR3 sequences, around 40% seen once. Treatment specified: approximately 11-day PBMC culture with coronavirus spike peptide pools or control peptides (ViraFEST assay). Negative selection yielded CD4+ T cells from day-10 cultures. This clonotype has more than one count but fewer than ten. Antigen unknown.

The chain joins TRBV7-2 to TRBJ1-6; D unresolved. The source material was CD4+ T cells from blood, cultured in vitro, sampled after SARS-CoV-2 vaccination. This receptor was obtained from a human donor who had recovered from COVID-19. As DNA, the CDR3 is TGTGCCAGCAGCTTAGAGGGATCACCCCTCCACTTT. This codes for CASSLEGSPLHF.